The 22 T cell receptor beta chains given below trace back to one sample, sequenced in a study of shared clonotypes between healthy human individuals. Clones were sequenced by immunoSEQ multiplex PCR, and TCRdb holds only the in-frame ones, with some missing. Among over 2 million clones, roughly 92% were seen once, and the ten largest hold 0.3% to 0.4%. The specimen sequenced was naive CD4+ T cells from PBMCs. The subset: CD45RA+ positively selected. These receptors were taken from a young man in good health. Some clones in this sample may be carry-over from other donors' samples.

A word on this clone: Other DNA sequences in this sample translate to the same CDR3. DNA for the CDR3: TGTGCCAGCTCACCACCCAGGAGCTCCTACGAGCAGTACTTC. Translating it yields CASSPPRSSYEQYF. The rearrangement joins TRBV18 to TRBJ2-7; D unclear. The CDR3 totals 14 residues. Germline CDR1 KGHSH, CDR2 LQKENI. With 0 bases removed from V and 0 bases from J, the gap between germline ends came to 6 bases.

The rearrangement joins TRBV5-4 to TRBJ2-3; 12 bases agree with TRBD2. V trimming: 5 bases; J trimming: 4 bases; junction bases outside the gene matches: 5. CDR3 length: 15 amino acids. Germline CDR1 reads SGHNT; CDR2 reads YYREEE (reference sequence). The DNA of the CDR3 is TGTGCCAGCAGTTCGACTAGCGGGAGCCCAGATACGCAGTATTTT. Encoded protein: CASSSTSGSPDTQYF.

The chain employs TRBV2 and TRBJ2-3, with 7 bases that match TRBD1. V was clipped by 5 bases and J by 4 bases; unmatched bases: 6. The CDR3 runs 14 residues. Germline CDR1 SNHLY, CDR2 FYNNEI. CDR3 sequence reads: CASSTGTAPDTQYF. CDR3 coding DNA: TGTGCCAGCAGTACCGGGACAGCCCCAGATACGCAGTATTTT.

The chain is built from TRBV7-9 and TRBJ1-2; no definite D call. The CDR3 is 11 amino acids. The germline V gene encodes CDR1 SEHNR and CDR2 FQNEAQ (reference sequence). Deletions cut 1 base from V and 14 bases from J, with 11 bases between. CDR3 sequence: CASSLVEVRTF. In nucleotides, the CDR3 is TGTGCCAGCAGCTTAGTAGAAGTAAGGACCTTC. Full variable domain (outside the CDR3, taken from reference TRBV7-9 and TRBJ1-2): DTGVSQNPRHKITKRGQNVTFRCDPISEHNRLYWYRQTLGQGPEFLTYFQNEAQLEKSRLLSDRFSAERPKGSFSTLEIQRTEQGDSAMYLCASSLVEVRTFGSGTRLTVV.

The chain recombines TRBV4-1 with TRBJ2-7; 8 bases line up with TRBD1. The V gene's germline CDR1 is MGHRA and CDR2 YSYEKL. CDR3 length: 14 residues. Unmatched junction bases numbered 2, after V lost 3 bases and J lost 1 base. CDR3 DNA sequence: TGCGCCAGCAGCCACCGACAGGGGTCCTACGAGCAGTACTTC. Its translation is CASSHRQGSYEQYF.

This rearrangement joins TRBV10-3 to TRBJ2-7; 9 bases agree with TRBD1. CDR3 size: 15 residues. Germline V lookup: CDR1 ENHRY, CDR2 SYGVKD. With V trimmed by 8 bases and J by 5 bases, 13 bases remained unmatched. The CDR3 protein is CAIRTSGQGVHEQYF. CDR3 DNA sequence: TGTGCCATCCGTACATCGGGACAGGGAGTTCACGAGCAGTACTTC.

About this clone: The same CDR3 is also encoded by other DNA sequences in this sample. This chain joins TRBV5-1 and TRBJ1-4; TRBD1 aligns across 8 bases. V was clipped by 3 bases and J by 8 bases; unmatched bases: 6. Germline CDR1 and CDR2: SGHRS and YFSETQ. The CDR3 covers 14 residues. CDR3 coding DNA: TGCGCCAGCAGCTCCGGACAGGGTCGGGAAAAACTGTTTTTT. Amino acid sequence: CASSSGQGREKLFF.

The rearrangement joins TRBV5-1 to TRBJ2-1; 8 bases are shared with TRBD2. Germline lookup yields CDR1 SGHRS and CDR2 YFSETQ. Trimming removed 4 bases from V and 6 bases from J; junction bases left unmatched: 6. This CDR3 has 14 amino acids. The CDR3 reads CASSPLAGFNEQFF. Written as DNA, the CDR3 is TGCGCCAGCAGCCCCTTAGCGGGATTCAATGAGCAGTTCTTC.

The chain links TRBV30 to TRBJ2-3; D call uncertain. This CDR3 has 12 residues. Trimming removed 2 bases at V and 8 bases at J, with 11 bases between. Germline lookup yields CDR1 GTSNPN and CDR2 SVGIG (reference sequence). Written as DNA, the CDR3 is TGTGCCTGGAGTCAAGGAACGGGTACGCAGTATTTT. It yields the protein CAWSQGTGTQYF.

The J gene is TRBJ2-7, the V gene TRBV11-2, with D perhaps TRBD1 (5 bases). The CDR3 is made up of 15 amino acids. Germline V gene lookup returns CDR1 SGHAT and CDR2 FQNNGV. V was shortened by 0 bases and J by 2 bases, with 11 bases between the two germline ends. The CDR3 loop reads CASSLDLTGTYEQYF. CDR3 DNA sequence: TGTGCCAGCAGCTTAGATCTCACAGGAACCTACGAGCAGTACTTC.

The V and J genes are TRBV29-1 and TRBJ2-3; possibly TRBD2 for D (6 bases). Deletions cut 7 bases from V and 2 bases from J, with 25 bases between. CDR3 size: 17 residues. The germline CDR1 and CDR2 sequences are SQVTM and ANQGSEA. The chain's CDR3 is CSAPAPLRRETTDTQYF. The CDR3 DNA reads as TGCAGCGCCCCCGCCCCCTTAAGACGGGAGACCACAGATACGCAGTATTTT.

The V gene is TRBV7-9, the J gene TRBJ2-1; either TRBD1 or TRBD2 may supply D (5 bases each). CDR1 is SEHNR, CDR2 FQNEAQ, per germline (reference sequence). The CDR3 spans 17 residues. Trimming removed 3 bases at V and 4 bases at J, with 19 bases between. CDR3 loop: CASSFLLGTEIYNEQFF. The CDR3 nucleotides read TGTGCCAGCAGCTTCCTCCTCGGGACCGAAATTTACAATGAGCAGTTCTTC.

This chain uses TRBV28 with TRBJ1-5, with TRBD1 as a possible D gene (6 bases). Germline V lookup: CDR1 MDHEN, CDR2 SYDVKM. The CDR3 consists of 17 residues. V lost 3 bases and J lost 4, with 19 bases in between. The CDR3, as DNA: TGTGCCAGCAGTTTTCAGGCCACAGGGTTATCGAATCAGCCCCAGCATTTT. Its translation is CASSFQATGLSNQPQHF.

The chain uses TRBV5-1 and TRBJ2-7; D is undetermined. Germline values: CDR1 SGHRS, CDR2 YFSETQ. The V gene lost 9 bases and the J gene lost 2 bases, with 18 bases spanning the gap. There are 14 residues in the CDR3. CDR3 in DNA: TGCGCCACCAAGGACGGAGCAGGTCCCTACGAGCAGTACTTC. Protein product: CATKDGAGPYEQYF.

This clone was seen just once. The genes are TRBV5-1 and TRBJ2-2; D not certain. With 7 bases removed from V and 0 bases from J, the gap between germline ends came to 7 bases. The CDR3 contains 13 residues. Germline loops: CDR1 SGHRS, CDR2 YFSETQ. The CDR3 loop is CASRSANTGELFF. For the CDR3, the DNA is TGCGCCAGCCGGTCCGCGAACACCGGGGAGCTGTTTTTT.

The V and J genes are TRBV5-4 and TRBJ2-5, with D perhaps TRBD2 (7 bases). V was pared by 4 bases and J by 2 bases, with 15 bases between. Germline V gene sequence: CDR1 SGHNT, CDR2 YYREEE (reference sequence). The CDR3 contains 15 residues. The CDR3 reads CASSLRGALQETQYF. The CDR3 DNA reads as TGTGCCAGCAGCCTACGGGGGGCTCTGCAAGAGACCCAGTACTTC.

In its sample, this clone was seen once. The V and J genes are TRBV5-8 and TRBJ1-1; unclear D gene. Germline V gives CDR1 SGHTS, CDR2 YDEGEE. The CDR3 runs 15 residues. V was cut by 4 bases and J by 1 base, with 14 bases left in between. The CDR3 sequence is CASSRRSTKNTEAFF. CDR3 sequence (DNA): TGTGCCAGCAGCCGTCGCTCGACCAAGAACACTGAAGCTTTCTTT.

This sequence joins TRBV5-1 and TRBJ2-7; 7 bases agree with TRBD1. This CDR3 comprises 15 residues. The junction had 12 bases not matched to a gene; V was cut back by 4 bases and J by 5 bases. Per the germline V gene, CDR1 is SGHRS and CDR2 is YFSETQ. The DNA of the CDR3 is TGCGCCAGCAGCCACGGGGCGAAAGACAGGGACGAGCAGTACTTC. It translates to CASSHGAKDRDEQYF.

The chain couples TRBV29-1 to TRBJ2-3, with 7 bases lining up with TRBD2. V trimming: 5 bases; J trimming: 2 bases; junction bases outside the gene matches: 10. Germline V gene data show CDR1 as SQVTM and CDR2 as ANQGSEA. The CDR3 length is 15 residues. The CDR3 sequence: CSVQGLAENTDTQYF. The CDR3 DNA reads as TGCAGCGTTCAGGGTCTAGCGGAAAACACAGATACGCAGTATTTT.

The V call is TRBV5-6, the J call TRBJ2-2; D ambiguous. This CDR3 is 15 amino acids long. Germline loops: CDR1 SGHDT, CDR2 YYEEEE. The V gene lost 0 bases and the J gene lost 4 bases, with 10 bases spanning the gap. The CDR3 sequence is CASSLVGMGTGELFF. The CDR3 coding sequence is TGTGCCAGCAGCTTGGTAGGAATGGGCACCGGGGAGCTGTTTTTT.

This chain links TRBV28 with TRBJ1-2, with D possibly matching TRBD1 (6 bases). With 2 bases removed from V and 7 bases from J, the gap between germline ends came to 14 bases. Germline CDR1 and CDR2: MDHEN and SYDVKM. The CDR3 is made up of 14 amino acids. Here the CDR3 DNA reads TGTGCCAGCAGTTTAGGCAGGGGCGGTAGTGGCTACACCTTC. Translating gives CASSLGRGGSGYTF.

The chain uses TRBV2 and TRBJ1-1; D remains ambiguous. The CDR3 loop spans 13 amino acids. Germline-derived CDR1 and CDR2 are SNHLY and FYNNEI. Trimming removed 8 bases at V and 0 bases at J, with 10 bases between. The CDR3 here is CASLAAVNTEAFF. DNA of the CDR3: TGTGCCAGCCTGGCGGCCGTGAACACTGAAGCTTTCTTT.